A single sample gave rise to the 4 T cell receptor beta chains below, sequenced in a study of T-cell memory formation after mild COVID-19. TCRdb re-called the 5' RACE reads with MiXCR, one entry per CDR3 protein. The sample carries 100,000 to 150,000 distinct CDR3 sequences, approximately 15% recorded once. What was sequenced was PBMCs or a T cell subset sorted from them (not recorded which). Receptors were obtained from a young man who had mild COVID-19 (a few samples of this study predate the infection). Cell type and time point are not known.

The genes are TRBV7-2 and TRBJ2-5; D is uncertain. Germline V gene lookup returns CDR1 SGHTA and CDR2 FQGNSA. The CDR3 spans 12 residues. V lost 1 base and J lost 5, with 5 bases in between. CDR3 loop: CASSLGLETQYF. The CDR3 DNA reads TGTGCCAGCAGCTTAGGCTTGGAGACCCAGTACTTC.

This clonotype was observed a few times. Germline is not matched at one junction end, which may reflect a read error. The J gene is TRBJ2-2, the V gene TRBV5-4; 7 bases align to TRBD2. This CDR3 region has 15 residues. CDR1 and CDR2 (germline): SGHNT, YYREEE (reference sequence). The CDR3 nucleotides are TGTGCCAGCAGGTTGGGAGGGGCTGACACCGGGGAGCTGTTTTTT. Encoded protein: CASRLGGADTGELFF.

The rearrangement uses TRBV4-1 and TRBJ1-5, with D hard to call. The V and J ends lost 5 bases and 0 bases respectively, with 11 bases between them. The CDR3 consists of 15 residues. From germline, CDR1 is MGHRA and CDR2 YSYEKL. The CDR3 DNA reads as TGCGCCAGCAGCGAAGGCTCCACTAGCAATCAGCCCCAGCATTTT. This encodes CASSEGSTSNQPQHF.

The J gene is TRBJ2-5, the V gene TRBV20-1, with a weak D call TRBD1 (5 bases). V lost 0 bases to trimming and J lost 5 bases, with 13 bases between them. The CDR3 totals 14 residues. Germline lookup yields CDR1 DFQATT and CDR2 SNEGSKA (reference sequence). CDR3 residues: CSARDSRGSETQYF. The CDR3 bases are TGCAGTGCTAGAGACTCAAGGGGTTCTGAGACCCAGTACTTC.